This T cell receptor beta chain is drawn from a study of cytotoxic CD8 clonotypes in ibrutinib-treated CLL. Study-wide background: Among responders, about 25 were partial and 2 complete; after median approximately 62 months, around 14 stayed remitted and some 12 progressed. The study recorded mean values of around 250,000 productive templates and 94,082 productive rearrangements per sample.

Frozen PBMC stocks contributed around 1.8 micrograms of genomic DNA to the TCR beta libraries. The data were produced by immunoSEQ multiplex PCR, yet TCRdb's version contains in-frame clones alone and is incomplete. The repertoire includes roughly 150,000 clones, 75% to 80% of them detected once, and 4.5% to 6% sits in the top ten. Sequenced material: PBMCs, taken after 24 months of ibrutinib treatment. This receptor was taken from a human donor with chronic lymphocytic leukemia.

The chain's CDR3 is CASRGALGGSGEKLFF. As DNA, the CDR3 is TGTGCCAGCAGAGGTGCGTTAGGGGGGAGTGGTGAAAAACTGTTTTTT. The rearrangement uses TRBV2 and TRBJ1-4, with D possibly being TRBD1 (6 bases). The V gene's germline CDR1 is SNHLY and CDR2 FYNNEI. V was pared by 6 bases and J by 7 bases, with 21 bases between. CDR3 length equals 16 residues.